This is a list of T cell receptor beta chains from one sample in a study of T cell responses to AZD1222 COVID-19 vaccine. The method was immunoSEQ multiplex PCR; TCRdb's version includes in-frame clones alone and lacks a portion of them. The table has about 160,000 clones, 88% seen once; the top ten hold roughly 4%. The source was peripheral blood, collected 28 days after the second AZD1222 dose. The receptors stem from an adult who received the AZD1222 COVID-19 vaccine. CDR3s include the opening cysteine and the closing phenylalanine or tryptophan. D genes are given only for firm matches. Clone size is stated in some rows and not others, as once, few, many or a class when expanded.

>TRBD1|TRBJ1-1|TRBV3-1/TRBV3-2|.
TGTGCCAGCAGCCCACGGACAGGCAGTGAAGCTTTCTTT
CASSPRTGSEAFF
>TRBD1|TRBJ1-3|TRBV10-3|.
TGTGCCATCACAGGCCTGGGCAGGGGGACTGGAAACACCATATATTTT
CAITGLGRGTGNTIYF
>TRBD1|TRBJ1-2|TRBV6-5|once
TGTGCCAGCAGAGGACAGGGACGGATCGGCTACACCTTC
CASRGQGRIGYTF
>TRBD1|TRBJ1-6|TRBV27|.
TGTGCCAGCAGTTTAACCGGGACAGGGTTGCCACCCCTCCACTTT
CASSLTGTGLPPLHF
>TRBD2|TRBJ2-1|TRBV4-2|.
TGTGCCAGCAGCCAAGAAGACACTAGCGGGGGGGCGATAGTGGATGAGCAGTTCTTC
CASSQEDTSGGAIVDEQFF
>.|TRBJ1-2|TRBV6-5|.
TGTGCCAGCAGTCCAGGGCCTGGCGACTATGGCTACACCTTC
CASSPGPGDYGYTF
>.|TRBJ2-1|TRBV4-2|.
TGTGCCAGCAGCCAAGAGGTCAGGGGCCGGACACCACAGTTCTTC
CASSQEVRGRTPQFF
>.|TRBJ2-7|TRBV10-3|.
TGTGCCACTGGGGAAAGTTCCTACGAGCAGTACTTC
CATGESSYEQYF
>.|TRBJ2-5|TRBV23-1|.
TGCGCCAGCAGTCTAGGCAGGGCCTACCAAGAGACCCAGTACTTC
CASSLGRAYQETQYF
>.|TRBJ1-4|TRBV30|.
TGTGCCTGGAGTTTTCCTGGGTCCACTAATGAAAAACTGTTTTTT
CAWSFPGSTNEKLFF
>TRBD1|TRBJ2-2|TRBV4-3|.
TGCGCCAGCAGCCATCCCTATGGTACCGGGACAGGGTCCGGGGAGCTGTTTTTT
CASSHPYGTGTGSGELFF
>.|TRBJ2-3|TRBV9|.
TGTGCCAGCAGCGAGACCCCGTTCACAGATACGCAGTATTTT
CASSETPFTDTQYF
>.|TRBJ1-1|TRBV7-2|.
TGTGCCAGCAGCCCAGGGACCTACACTGAAGCTTTCTTT
CASSPGTYTEAFF
>TRBD2|TRBJ2-7|TRBV7-9|.
TGTGCCAGCAGCTTAGGTAGCGGGGTCGAGCAGTACTTC
CASSLGSGVEQYF
>.|TRBJ1-2|TRBV29-1|.
TGCAGCGTTGTAGCGGAGAACTATGGCTACACCTTC
CSVVAENYGYTF
>.|TRBJ1-4|TRBV27|once
TGTGCCAGCAGTTTAGGGGGTGTGGGGGGAGAAAAACTGTTTTTT
CASSLGGVGGEKLFF
>.|TRBJ1-1|TRBV10-1|.
TGCGCCAGCAGTGAGTGGGGGAACACTGAAGCTTTCTTT
CASSEWGNTEAFF
>.|TRBJ1-1|TRBV7-8|once
TGTGCCAGCAGCTTAATGGGGGAGCGGGTAGGAGCTTTCTTT
CASSLMGERVGAFF
>.|TRBJ2-2|TRBV6-5|.
TGTGCCAGCAGCCCAGGACAGTCGAACACCGGGGAGCTGTTTTTT
CASSPGQSNTGELFF
>TRBD2|TRBJ2-3|TRBV27|.
TGTGCCAGCAGTTTACAAAGCGGGGGGTCAGATACGCAGTATTTT
CASSLQSGGSDTQYF
>.|TRBJ1-6|TRBV30|.
TGTGCCTGGAGTGTCGGGGTACAGGGCAATTCACCCCTCCACTTT
CAWSVGVQGNSPLHF
>.|TRBJ1-2|TRBV6-1|.
TGTGCCAGCAGTGAAGGACAGAGCCCGGGCTACACCTTC
CASSEGQSPGYTF
>.|TRBJ1-1|TRBV27|.
TGTGCCAGCAGTTTAAGGGGCGCCGCGAACACTGAAGCTTTCTTT
CASSLRGAANTEAFF
>.|TRBJ2-7|TRBV7-9|.
TGTGCCAGCAGCTCACCGTTGGGAAGGGAGCAGTACTTC
CASSSPLGREQYF
>.|TRBJ2-3|TRBV12-3/TRBV12-4|.
TGTGCCAGCAGTTTAGCGGGGGCAGATACGCAGTATTTT
CASSLAGADTQYF
>.|TRBJ2-7|TRBV6-5|.
TGTGCCAGCAGGATGCATCCAGACGAGCAGTACTTC
CASRMHPDEQYF
>.|TRBJ2-1|TRBV5-1|few
TGCGCCAGCAGCTTGCTGGCGACAAGCAATGAGCAGTTCTTC
CASSLLATSNEQFF
>.|TRBJ1-5|TRBV27|.
TGTGCCACTTCGGACCGGGCATATAGCAATCAGCCCCAGCATTTT
CATSDRAYSNQPQHF
>TRBD1|TRBJ1-5|TRBV6-5|few
TGTGCCAGCAGTTACTCCGGGACAGGGGGGCAGCCCCAGCATTTT
CASSYSGTGGQPQHF
>.|TRBJ1-3|TRBV19|.
TGTGCCAGTAGTTCAGCCGGGGTATCTGGAAACACCATATATTTT
CASSSAGVSGNTIYF
>TRBD1|TRBJ1-2|TRBV6-5|.
TGTGCCAGCAGTTGGGACAGGGTTGGCTACACCTTC
CASSWDRVGYTF
>.|TRBJ2-7|TRBV27|.
TGTGCCACGGGCCTCGTCTCCTACGAGCAGTACTTC
CATGLVSYEQYF
>.|TRBJ1-2|TRBV16|.
TGTGCCAGCAGCCGGGACATGGAATATGGCTACACCTTC
CASSRDMEYGYTF
>.|TRBJ2-2|TRBV5-1|.
TGCGCCAGCAGCTTGGCCGAACTCAATACCGGGGAGCTGTTTTTT
CASSLAELNTGELFF
>TRBD1|TRBJ1-2|TRBV30|.
TGTGCCTGGAGTCGCGACCGGGGACAGCCGAGGTCGGCTAACTATGGCTACACCTTC
CAWSRDRGQPRSANYGYTF
>TRBD1|TRBJ1-1|TRBV20-1|few
TGCAGTGGGGGCAGGGGGGAATCAGCTTTCTTT
CSGGRGESAFF
>.|TRBJ2-7|TRBV5-1|once
TGCGCCAGCAGCTTGGCCGGTACAGCCTCCGCCGAGCAGTACTTC
CASSLAGTASAEQYF
>TRBD2|TRBJ2-5|TRBV3-1/TRBV3-2|.
TGTGCCAGCAGCCCCCTAGCGGGGGGGGACCAAGAGACCCAGTACTTC
CASSPLAGGDQETQYF
>.|TRBJ1-4|TRBV12-3/TRBV12-4|.
TGTGCCAGCAGTATATTACGGGGGGAACTGTTTTTT
CASSILRGELFF
>.|TRBJ1-2|TRBV30|.
TGTGCCTGGAGCCCGGAGCTTTATGGCTACACCTTC
CAWSPELYGYTF
>.|TRBJ1-2|TRBV3-1/TRBV3-2|.
TGTGCCAGCAGCCCTACCCCGACGGACTATGGCTACACCTTC
CASSPTPTDYGYTF
>.|TRBJ1-1|TRBV11-2|.
TGTGCCAGCAGCTTAATCGGAGCGACTGAAGCTTTCTTT
CASSLIGATEAFF